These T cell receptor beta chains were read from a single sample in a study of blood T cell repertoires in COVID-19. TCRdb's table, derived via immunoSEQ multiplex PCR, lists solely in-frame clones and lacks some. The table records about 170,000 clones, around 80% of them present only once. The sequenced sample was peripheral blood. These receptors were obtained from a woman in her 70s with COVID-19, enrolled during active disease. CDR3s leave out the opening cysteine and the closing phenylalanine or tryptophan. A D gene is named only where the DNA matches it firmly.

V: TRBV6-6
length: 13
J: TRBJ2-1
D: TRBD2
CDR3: ASSYPSGRAHEQF

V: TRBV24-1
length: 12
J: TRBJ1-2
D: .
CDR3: ATSDPYAAHGYT

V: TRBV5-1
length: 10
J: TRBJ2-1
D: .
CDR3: ASSSQGHEQF

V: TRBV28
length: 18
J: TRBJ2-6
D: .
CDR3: ASSFPTRQVSEAGANVLT

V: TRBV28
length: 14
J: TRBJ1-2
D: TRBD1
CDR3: ASSLGGQGQEGGYT

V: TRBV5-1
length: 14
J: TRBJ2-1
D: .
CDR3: ASSLVFPLYDNEQF

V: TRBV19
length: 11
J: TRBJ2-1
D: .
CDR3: ASSIRGAGEQF

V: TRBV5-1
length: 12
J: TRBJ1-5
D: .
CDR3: ASSYGGPHQPQH

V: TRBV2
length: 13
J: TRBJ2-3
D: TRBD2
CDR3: ASSVSAGVKDTQY

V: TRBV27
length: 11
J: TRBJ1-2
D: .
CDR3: ASSTGANDGYT

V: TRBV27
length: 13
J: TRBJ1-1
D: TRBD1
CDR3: ASSLSQGDFTEAF

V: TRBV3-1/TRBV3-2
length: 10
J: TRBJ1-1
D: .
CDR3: ASSHGNTEAF

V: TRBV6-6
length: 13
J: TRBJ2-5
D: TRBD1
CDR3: ASNTAPRQGETQY

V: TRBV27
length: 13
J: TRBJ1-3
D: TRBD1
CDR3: ASGWTGELGNTIY

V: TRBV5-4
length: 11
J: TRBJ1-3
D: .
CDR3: ASSFKGENTIY

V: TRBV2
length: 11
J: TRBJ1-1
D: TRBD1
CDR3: ASSWTGNTEAF

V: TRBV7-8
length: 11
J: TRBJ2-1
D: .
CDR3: ASSFGDYNEQF

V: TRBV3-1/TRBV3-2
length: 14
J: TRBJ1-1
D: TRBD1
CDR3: ASSQMGQRAYTEAF

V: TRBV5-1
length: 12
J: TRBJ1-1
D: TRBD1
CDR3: ASFPDRDVTEAF

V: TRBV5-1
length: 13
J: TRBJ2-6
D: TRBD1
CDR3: ASSSGTAGANVLT

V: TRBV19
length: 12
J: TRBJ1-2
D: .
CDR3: ASNTGQTNYGYT

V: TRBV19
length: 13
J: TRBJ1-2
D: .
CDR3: ASSIVGSGDNFST

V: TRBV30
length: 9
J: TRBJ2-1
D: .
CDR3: AWSREYEQF

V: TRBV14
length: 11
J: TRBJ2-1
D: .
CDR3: ASSEQYYNEQF

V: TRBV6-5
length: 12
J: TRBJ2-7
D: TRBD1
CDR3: ASRKTGDEGEQY

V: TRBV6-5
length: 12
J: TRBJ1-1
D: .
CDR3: ASKLLGVDTEAF

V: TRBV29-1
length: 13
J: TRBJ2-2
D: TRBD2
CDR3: SVYSGTPGAGELF

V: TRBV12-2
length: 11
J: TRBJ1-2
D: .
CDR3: ASRFRGPYGYT

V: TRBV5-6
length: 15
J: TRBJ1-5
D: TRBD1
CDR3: ASSLSRGINSNQPQH

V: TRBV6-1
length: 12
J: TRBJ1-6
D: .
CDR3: ASSEWGGRSPLH

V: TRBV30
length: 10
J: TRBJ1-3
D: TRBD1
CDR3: AGTVSGNTIY